Listed below are T cell receptor beta chains from one sample, sequenced in a study of beta chain features in type 1 diabetes. Profiled with immunoSEQ multiplex PCR; TCRdb holds only in-frame clones, not every one. The table records approximately 140,000 clones, under 60% of them present only once. The specimen sequenced was Tregs from blood. Source of these receptors: a man aged 18 to 29 in good health. Each CDR3 is given with its conserved first and last residue. The D gene is left open where the match is weak. Clone size is stated in some rows and not others, as once, few, many or a class when expanded.

CDR3aa: CASSLSRVDNSPLHF; CDR3nt: TGTGCCAGCAGCTTATCGAGGGTGGATAATTCACCCCTCCACTTT; v_gene: TRBV7-9; d_gene: NA; j_gene: TRBJ1-6; abundance: once
CDR3aa: CASSQALGGLYEQYF; CDR3nt: TGTGCCAGCAGCCAAGCTTTGGGGGGACTATACGAGCAGTACTTC; v_gene: TRBV4-2; d_gene: TRBD2; j_gene: TRBJ2-7; abundance: NA
CDR3aa: CASSQDLSDLGYGYTF; CDR3nt: TGCGCCAGCAGCCAAGATCTAAGTGACCTAGGCTATGGCTACACCTTC; v_gene: TRBV4-3; d_gene: NA; j_gene: TRBJ1-2; abundance: NA
CDR3aa: CASSPTGTSGYNEQFF; CDR3nt: TGTGCCAGCAGCCCCACCGGGACTAGCGGCTACAATGAGCAGTTCTTC; v_gene: TRBV7-3; d_gene: TRBD2; j_gene: TRBJ2-1; abundance: once
CDR3aa: CASSPGQGRYNEQFF; CDR3nt: TGTGCCAGCTCACCCGGACAGGGACGCTACAATGAGCAGTTCTTC; v_gene: TRBV18; d_gene: TRBD1; j_gene: TRBJ2-1; abundance: few
CDR3aa: CAWSVLPLVAGGNKQYF; CDR3nt: TGTGCCTGGAGTGTACTGCCTTTGGTAGCGGGAGGGAACAAGCAGTACTTC; v_gene: TRBV30; d_gene: TRBD2; j_gene: TRBJ2-7; abundance: NA
CDR3aa: CASSLVQDYGYTF; CDR3nt: TGTGCCAGCAGCTTGGTACAGGACTATGGCTACACCTTC; v_gene: TRBV5-4; d_gene: NA; j_gene: TRBJ1-2; abundance: NA
CDR3aa: CASSVGLRLAGRNEQFF; CDR3nt: TGTGCCAGCAGCGTAGGTTTACGGCTAGCAGGCAGAAATGAGCAGTTCTTC; v_gene: TRBV9; d_gene: NA; j_gene: TRBJ2-1; abundance: NA
CDR3aa: CASSLTSLVEQYF; CDR3nt: TGTGCCAGCAGCTTAACCTCCTTAGTAGAGCAGTACTTC; v_gene: TRBV7-2; d_gene: NA; j_gene: TRBJ2-7; abundance: NA
CDR3aa: CSTPGQTNTEAFF; CDR3nt: TGCAGCACTCCGGGACAGACAAACACTGAAGCTTTCTTT; v_gene: TRBV29-1; d_gene: TRBD1; j_gene: TRBJ1-1; abundance: few
CDR3aa: CAISVGQGNAGANVLTF; CDR3nt: TGTGCCATCAGTGTGGGTCAGGGTAACGCTGGGGCCAACGTCCTGACTTTC; v_gene: TRBV10-3; d_gene: NA; j_gene: TRBJ2-6; abundance: few
CDR3aa: CASSFPGKQFF; CDR3nt: TGTGCCAGCAGCTTTCCCGGGAAGCAGTTCTTC; v_gene: TRBV7-2; d_gene: NA; j_gene: TRBJ2-1; abundance: NA
CDR3aa: CATGAAGASTDTQYF; CDR3nt: TGTGCCACAGGAGCGGCGGGAGCAAGCACAGATACGCAGTATTTT; v_gene: TRBV10-3; d_gene: TRBD2; j_gene: TRBJ2-3; abundance: once
CDR3aa: CASSLTDSRLEAFF; CDR3nt: TGCGCCAGCAGCTTGACGGACAGCCGCCTCGAAGCTTTCTTT; v_gene: TRBV5-1; d_gene: NA; j_gene: TRBJ1-1; abundance: few
CDR3aa: CAISESSGGPSTDTQYF; CDR3nt: TGTGCCATCAGTGAGTCTTCCGGGGGACCTAGCACAGATACGCAGTATTTT; v_gene: TRBV10-3; d_gene: NA; j_gene: TRBJ2-3; abundance: few
CDR3aa: CASRSGTGGLEETQYF; CDR3nt: TGTGCAAGTCGCTCCGGGACAGGGGGTCTTGAAGAGACCCAGTACTTC; v_gene: TRBV12-2; d_gene: NA; j_gene: TRBJ2-5; abundance: NA
CDR3aa: CAWKKRGADTQYF; CDR3nt: TGTGCCTGGAAAAAGCGGGGCGCAGATACGCAGTATTTT; v_gene: TRBV30; d_gene: TRBD2; j_gene: TRBJ2-3; abundance: once
CDR3aa: CASSPSLLGTDTQYF; CDR3nt: TGTGCCAGCAGCCCTAGTCTACTCGGCACAGATACGCAGTATTTT; v_gene: TRBV14; d_gene: NA; j_gene: TRBJ2-3; abundance: NA
CDR3aa: CASRPGLAVHEQYF; CDR3nt: TGTGCCAGTAGGCCGGGACTAGCAGTCCACGAGCAGTACTTC; v_gene: TRBV19; d_gene: TRBD2; j_gene: TRBJ2-7; abundance: once
CDR3aa: CASSTMRTGPNTEAFF; CDR3nt: TGTGCCAGCAGTACTATGAGGACAGGTCCGAACACTGAAGCTTTCTTT; v_gene: TRBV11-2; d_gene: TRBD1; j_gene: TRBJ1-1; abundance: NA
CDR3aa: CASSPTPGSSGARGTQYF; CDR3nt: TGCGCCAGCAGCCCAACCCCTGGATCTAGCGGGGCCCGCGGTACGCAGTATTTT; v_gene: TRBV5-1; d_gene: TRBD2; j_gene: TRBJ2-3; abundance: NA
CDR3aa: CASSFRDRSSEAFF; CDR3nt: TGCGCCAGCAGCTTCCGGGACAGGAGTTCTGAAGCTTTCTTT; v_gene: TRBV5-1; d_gene: TRBD1; j_gene: TRBJ1-1; abundance: NA
CDR3aa: CASSSPGQGSARWNSPLHF; CDR3nt: TGTGCCAGCAGCTCACCGGGACAGGGATCAGCAAGGTGGAATTCACCCCTCCACTTT; v_gene: TRBV7-9; d_gene: TRBD1; j_gene: TRBJ1-6; abundance: NA
CDR3aa: CASSPGDNEQFF; CDR3nt: TGTGCCAGCAGCCCGGGAGACAATGAGCAGTTCTTC; v_gene: TRBV7-9; d_gene: NA; j_gene: TRBJ2-1; abundance: few
CDR3aa: CASRGPGQLTGGNYGYTF; CDR3nt: TGTGCCAGCAGAGGGCCGGGACAACTGACAGGGGGAAACTATGGCTACACCTTC; v_gene: TRBV27; d_gene: TRBD1; j_gene: TRBJ1-2; abundance: NA
CDR3aa: CASSFRRVQYF; CDR3nt: TGTGCCAGCAGCTTTCGGAGAGTGCAGTATTTT; v_gene: TRBV7-2; d_gene: NA; j_gene: TRBJ2-3; abundance: NA
CDR3aa: CASSQGPTGDPSGANVLTF; CDR3nt: TGCGCCAGCAGCCAAGGACCTACAGGGGACCCCTCTGGGGCCAACGTCCTGACTTTC; v_gene: TRBV4-3; d_gene: TRBD1; j_gene: TRBJ2-6; abundance: NA
CDR3aa: CASSSTRTSGMINEQFF; CDR3nt: TGTGCCAGTAGTTCGACAAGGACTAGCGGGATGATCAATGAGCAGTTCTTC; v_gene: TRBV19; d_gene: TRBD2; j_gene: TRBJ2-1; abundance: NA
CDR3aa: CAIRRQVLQNTEAFF; CDR3nt: TGTGCCATCAGGCGACAGGTTTTACAGAACACTGAAGCTTTCTTT; v_gene: TRBV10-3; d_gene: NA; j_gene: TRBJ1-1; abundance: NA
CDR3aa: CASSLDRLTNYGYTF; CDR3nt: TGCGCCAGCAGCTTAGACAGATTAACTAACTATGGCTACACCTTC; v_gene: TRBV5-1; d_gene: NA; j_gene: TRBJ1-2; abundance: few
CDR3aa: CASRPRTSGGRYEQFF; CDR3nt: TGCGCCAGCAGGCCCCGGACTAGCGGGGGGAGGTATGAGCAGTTCTTC; v_gene: TRBV23-1; d_gene: TRBD2; j_gene: TRBJ2-1; abundance: NA
CDR3aa: CASTPTQGANYGYTF; CDR3nt: TGTGCCAGTACCCCCACCCAGGGGGCGAACTATGGCTACACCTTC; v_gene: TRBV19; d_gene: TRBD1; j_gene: TRBJ1-2; abundance: NA
CDR3aa: CASSLVFTSYEQYF; CDR3nt: TGTGCCAGCAGCTTAGTTTTTACCTCCTACGAGCAGTACTTC; v_gene: TRBV7-2; d_gene: NA; j_gene: TRBJ2-7; abundance: NA
CDR3aa: CASRARGLVNGQYF; CDR3nt: TGTGCCAGCAGAGCCAGGGGTCTTGTGAACGGGCAGTACTTC; v_gene: TRBV6-1; d_gene: NA; j_gene: TRBJ2-7; abundance: NA
CDR3aa: CASSRKQGLGETQYF; CDR3nt: TGTGCCAGCAGCAGAAAACAGGGCTTGGGAGAGACCCAGTACTTC; v_gene: TRBV7-9; d_gene: NA; j_gene: TRBJ2-5; abundance: few
CDR3aa: CASSRVWDRNTEAFF; CDR3nt: TGTGCCAGTAGTAGAGTATGGGACAGGAACACTGAAGCTTTCTTT; v_gene: TRBV19; d_gene: TRBD1; j_gene: TRBJ1-1; abundance: NA
CDR3aa: CASSPNDTVAQYF; CDR3nt: TGTGCCAGCTCACCAAACGACACTGTAGCGCAGTATTTT; v_gene: TRBV18; d_gene: NA; j_gene: TRBJ2-3; abundance: few
CDR3aa: CASSPIQGRGNIQYF; CDR3nt: TGTGCCAGCAGCCCCATCCAGGGGCGTGGAAACATTCAGTACTTC; v_gene: TRBV5-4; d_gene: NA; j_gene: TRBJ2-4; abundance: NA
CDR3aa: CASSQETVEKLFF; CDR3nt: TGTGCCAGCAGCCAAGAGACTGTAGAAAAACTGTTTTTT; v_gene: TRBV4-2; d_gene: NA; j_gene: TRBJ1-4; abundance: few
CDR3aa: CAISVGGNSPLHF; CDR3nt: TGTGCCATCAGTGTAGGGGGCAATTCACCCCTCCACTTT; v_gene: TRBV10-3; d_gene: TRBD1; j_gene: TRBJ1-6; abundance: few
CDR3aa: CASKTRAGGYLGANVLTF; CDR3nt: TGTGCCAGTAAAACGAGGGCAGGGGGCTACCTTGGGGCCAACGTCCTGACTTTC; v_gene: TRBV19; d_gene: TRBD1; j_gene: TRBJ2-6; abundance: NA
CDR3aa: CATGTEPYEQYF; CDR3nt: TGTGCCACAGGGACAGAACCCTACGAGCAGTACTTC; v_gene: TRBV6-1; d_gene: TRBD1; j_gene: TRBJ2-7; abundance: few
CDR3aa: CASSVATGPYEQYF; CDR3nt: TGTGCCAGCAGCGTAGCTACAGGGCCATACGAGCAGTACTTC; v_gene: TRBV9; d_gene: NA; j_gene: TRBJ2-7; abundance: once
CDR3aa: CASFGREYYEQYF; CDR3nt: TGTGCCAGCTTCGGACGGGAATACTACGAGCAGTACTTC; v_gene: TRBV28; d_gene: NA; j_gene: TRBJ2-7; abundance: NA
CDR3aa: CASLAGGNIQYF; CDR3nt: TGTGCCAGCTTAGCGGGAGGAAACATTCAGTACTTC; v_gene: TRBV6-5; d_gene: TRBD2; j_gene: TRBJ2-4; abundance: once
CDR3aa: CAISESGAGELFF; CDR3nt: TGTGCCATCAGTGAGTCCGGGGCCGGGGAGCTGTTTTTT; v_gene: TRBV10-3; d_gene: NA; j_gene: TRBJ2-2; abundance: NA
CDR3aa: CAISESGKSNTGELFF; CDR3nt: TGTGCCATCAGTGAGTCCGGGAAATCGAACACCGGGGAGCTGTTTTTT; v_gene: TRBV10-3; d_gene: NA; j_gene: TRBJ2-2; abundance: NA
CDR3aa: CASSRTGVQGITEQFF; CDR3nt: TGTGCCAGCAGCCGTACCGGGGTACAGGGGATTACTGAGCAGTTCTTC; v_gene: TRBV7-2; d_gene: TRBD1; j_gene: TRBJ2-1; abundance: few
CDR3aa: CASSSGAANTEAFF; CDR3nt: TGCGCCAGCAGTTCTGGGGCGGCGAACACTGAAGCTTTCTTT; v_gene: TRBV5-1; d_gene: NA; j_gene: TRBJ1-1; abundance: NA
CDR3aa: CASSPDRRTSQPQHF; CDR3nt: TGTGCCAGCAGCCCGGACAGGAGGACTTCTCAGCCCCAGCATTTT; v_gene: TRBV27; d_gene: TRBD1; j_gene: TRBJ1-5; abundance: few